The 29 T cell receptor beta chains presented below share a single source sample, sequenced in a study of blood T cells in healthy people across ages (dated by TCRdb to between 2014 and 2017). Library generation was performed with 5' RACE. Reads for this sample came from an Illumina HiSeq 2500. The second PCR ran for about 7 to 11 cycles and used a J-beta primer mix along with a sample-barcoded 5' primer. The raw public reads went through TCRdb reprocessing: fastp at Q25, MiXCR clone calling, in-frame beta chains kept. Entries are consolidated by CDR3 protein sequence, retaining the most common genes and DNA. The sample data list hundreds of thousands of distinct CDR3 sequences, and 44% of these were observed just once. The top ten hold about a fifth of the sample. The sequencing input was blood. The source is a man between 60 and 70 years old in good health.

CDR3 amino acids: CASSFGDTRLGYEQYF. The CDR3 DNA sequence: TGTGCCAGCAGTTTTGGAGACACGCGCCTAGGTTACGAGCAGTACTTC. The rearrangement joins TRBV12-3 or TRBV12-4 to TRBJ2-5; D is uncertain. The closer fit of TRBJ2-7 to the DNA end suggests the J call may be wrong. The CDR3 is made up of 16 amino acids.

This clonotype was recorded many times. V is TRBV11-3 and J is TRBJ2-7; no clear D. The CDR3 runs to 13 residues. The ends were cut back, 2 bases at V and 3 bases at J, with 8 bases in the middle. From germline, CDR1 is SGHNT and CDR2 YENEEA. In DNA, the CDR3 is TGTGCCAGCAGCTTATCCGGTATCTACGAGCAGTACTTC. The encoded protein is CASSLSGIYEQYF.

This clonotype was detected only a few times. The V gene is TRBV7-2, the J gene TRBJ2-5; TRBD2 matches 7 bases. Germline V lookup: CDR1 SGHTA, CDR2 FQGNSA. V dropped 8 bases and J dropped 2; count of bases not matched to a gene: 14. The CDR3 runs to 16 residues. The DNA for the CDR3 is TGTGCCAGCTCCCCGTTGGGGGGGGTAACGCAAGAGACCCAGTACTTC. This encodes CASSPLGGVTQETQYF. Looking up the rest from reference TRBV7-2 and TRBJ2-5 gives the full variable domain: GAGVSQSPSNKVTEKGKDVELRCDPISGHTALYWYRQSLGQGLEFLIYFQGNSAPDKSGLPSDRFSAERTGGSVSTLTIQRTQQEDSAVYLCASSPLGGVTQETQYFGPGTRLLVL.

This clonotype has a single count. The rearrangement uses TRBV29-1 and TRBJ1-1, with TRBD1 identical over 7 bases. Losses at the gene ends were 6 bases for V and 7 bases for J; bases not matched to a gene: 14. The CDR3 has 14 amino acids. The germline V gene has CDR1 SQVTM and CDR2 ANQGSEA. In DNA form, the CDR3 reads TGCAGCGTGATGGGACAGAGAGGCCAGATTGAAGCTTTCTTT. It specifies CSVMGQRGQIEAFF. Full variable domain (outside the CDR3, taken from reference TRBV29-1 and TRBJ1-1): SAVISQKPSRDICQRGTSLTIQCQVDSQVTMMFWYRQQPGQSLTLIATANQGSEATYESGFVIDKFPISRPNLTFSTLTVSNMSPEDSSIYLCSVMGQRGQIEAFFGQGTRLTVV.

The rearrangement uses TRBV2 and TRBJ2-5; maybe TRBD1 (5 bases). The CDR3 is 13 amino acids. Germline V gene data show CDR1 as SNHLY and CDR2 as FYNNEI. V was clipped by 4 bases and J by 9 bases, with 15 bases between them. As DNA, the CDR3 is TGTGCCAGCAGTGGGGAACAGGCCAGGGCCCAGTACTTC. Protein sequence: CASSGEQARAQYF.

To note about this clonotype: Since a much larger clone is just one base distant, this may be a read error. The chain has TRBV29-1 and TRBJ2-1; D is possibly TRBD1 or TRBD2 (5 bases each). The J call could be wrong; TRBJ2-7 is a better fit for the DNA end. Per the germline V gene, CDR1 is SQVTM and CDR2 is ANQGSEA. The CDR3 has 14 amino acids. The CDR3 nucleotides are TGCAGCACCGGACTGAGGGGCGGGTACAATGAGCAGTACTTC. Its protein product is CSTGLRGGYNEQYF.

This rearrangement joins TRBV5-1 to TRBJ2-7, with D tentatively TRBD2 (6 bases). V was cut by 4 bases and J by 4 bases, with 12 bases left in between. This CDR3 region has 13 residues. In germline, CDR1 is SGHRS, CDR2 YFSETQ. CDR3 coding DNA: TGCGCCAGCAGCCCGGGGGATGGGTACGAGCAGTACTTC. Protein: CASSPGDGYEQYF. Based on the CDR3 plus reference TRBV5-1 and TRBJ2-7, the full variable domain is KAGVTQTPRYLIKTRGQQVTLSCSPISGHRSVSWYQQTPGQGLQFLFEYFSETQRNKGNFPGRFSGRQFSNSRSEMNVSTLELGDSALYLCASSPGDGYEQYFGPGTRLTVT.

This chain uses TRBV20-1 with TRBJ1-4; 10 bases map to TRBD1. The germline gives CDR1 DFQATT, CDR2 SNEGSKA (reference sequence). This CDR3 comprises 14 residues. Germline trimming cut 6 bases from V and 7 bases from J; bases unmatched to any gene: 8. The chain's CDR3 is CSAGRDRGGEKLFF. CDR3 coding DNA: TGCAGTGCCGGGAGGGACAGGGGCGGTGAAAAACTGTTTTTT.

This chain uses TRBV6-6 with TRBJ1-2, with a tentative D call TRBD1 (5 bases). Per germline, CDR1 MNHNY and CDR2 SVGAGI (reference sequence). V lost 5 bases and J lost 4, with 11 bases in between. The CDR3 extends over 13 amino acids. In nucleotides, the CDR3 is TGTGCCAGCAGTCCTGACAGTACCTATGGCTACACCTTC. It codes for CASSPDSTYGYTF.

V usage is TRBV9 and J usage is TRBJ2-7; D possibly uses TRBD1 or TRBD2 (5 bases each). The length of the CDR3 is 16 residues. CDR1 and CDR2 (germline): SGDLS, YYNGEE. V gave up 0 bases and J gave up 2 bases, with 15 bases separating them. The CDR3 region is CASSVAGASLAYEQYF. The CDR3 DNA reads TGTGCCAGCAGCGTAGCCGGGGCCTCCCTGGCCTACGAGCAGTACTTC.

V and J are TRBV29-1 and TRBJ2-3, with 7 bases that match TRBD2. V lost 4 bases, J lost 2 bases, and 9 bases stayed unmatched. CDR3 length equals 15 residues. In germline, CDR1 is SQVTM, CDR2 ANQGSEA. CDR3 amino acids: CSVGTTSLFTDTQYF. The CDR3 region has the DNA TGCAGCGTTGGAACGACTAGCCTATTCACAGATACGCAGTATTTT.

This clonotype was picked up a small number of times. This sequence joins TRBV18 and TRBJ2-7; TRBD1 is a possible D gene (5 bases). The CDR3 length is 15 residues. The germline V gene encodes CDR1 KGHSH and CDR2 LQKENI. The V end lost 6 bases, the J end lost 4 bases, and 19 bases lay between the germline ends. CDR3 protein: CASSPPAGLGYEQYF. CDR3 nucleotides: TGTGCCAGCTCCCCCCCGGCAGGGTTGGGATACGAGCAGTACTTC.

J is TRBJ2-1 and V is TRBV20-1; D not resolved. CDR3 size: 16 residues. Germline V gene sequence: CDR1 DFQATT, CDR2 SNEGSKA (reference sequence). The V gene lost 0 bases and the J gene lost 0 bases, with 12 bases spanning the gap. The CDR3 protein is CSARDHRAPSYNEQFF. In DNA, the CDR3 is TGCAGTGCTAGAGATCACCGGGCTCCCTCCTACAATGAGCAGTTCTTC.

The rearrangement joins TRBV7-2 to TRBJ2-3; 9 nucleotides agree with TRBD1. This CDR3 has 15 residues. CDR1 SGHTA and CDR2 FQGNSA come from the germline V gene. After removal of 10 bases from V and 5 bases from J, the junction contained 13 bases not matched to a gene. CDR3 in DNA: TGTGCCACCTCGAGAGGTGGGACAGGGAGAGATACGCAGTATTTT. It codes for CATSRGGTGRDTQYF.

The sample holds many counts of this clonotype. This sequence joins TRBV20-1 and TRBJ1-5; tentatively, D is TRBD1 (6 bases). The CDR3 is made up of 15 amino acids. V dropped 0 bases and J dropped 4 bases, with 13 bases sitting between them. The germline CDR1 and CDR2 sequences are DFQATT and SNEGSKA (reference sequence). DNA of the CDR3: TGCAGTGCTAGAGAACCGGACAGAGGGAATCAGCCCCAGCATTTT. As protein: CSAREPDRGNQPQHF.

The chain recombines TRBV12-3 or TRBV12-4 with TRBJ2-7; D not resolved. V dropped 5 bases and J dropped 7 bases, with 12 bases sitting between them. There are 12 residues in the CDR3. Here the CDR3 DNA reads TGTGCCAGCAGTCTCCGGTACAATGAGCAGTACTTC. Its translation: CASSLRYNEQYF.

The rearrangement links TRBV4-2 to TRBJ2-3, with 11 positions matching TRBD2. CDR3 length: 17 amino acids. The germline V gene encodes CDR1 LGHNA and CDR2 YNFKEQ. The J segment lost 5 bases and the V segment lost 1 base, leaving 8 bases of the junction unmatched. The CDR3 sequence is CASSQGFLAGGIDTQYF. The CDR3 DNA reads TGTGCCAGCAGCCAAGGTTTCCTAGCGGGGGGAATAGATACGCAGTATTTT.

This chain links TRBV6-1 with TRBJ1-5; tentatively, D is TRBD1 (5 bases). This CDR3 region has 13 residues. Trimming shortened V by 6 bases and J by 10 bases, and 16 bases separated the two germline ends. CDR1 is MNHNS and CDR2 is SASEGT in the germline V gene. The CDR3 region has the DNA TGTGCCAGCAGAGCGGGACTGAGTCTCCCCCAGCATTTT. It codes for CASRAGLSLPQHF.

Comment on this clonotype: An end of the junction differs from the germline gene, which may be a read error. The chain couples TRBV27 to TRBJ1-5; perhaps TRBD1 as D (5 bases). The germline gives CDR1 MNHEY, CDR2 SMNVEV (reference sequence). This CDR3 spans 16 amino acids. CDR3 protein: CACSLSGGVGNQPQHF. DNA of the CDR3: TGTGCCTGCAGTTTATCGGGAGGGGTAGGCAATCAGCCCCAGCATTTT.

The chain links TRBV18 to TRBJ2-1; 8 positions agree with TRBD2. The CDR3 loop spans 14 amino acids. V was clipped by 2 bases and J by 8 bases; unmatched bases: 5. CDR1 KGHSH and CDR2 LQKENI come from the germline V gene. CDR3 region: CASSPRAGGDEQFF. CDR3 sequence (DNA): TGTGCCAGCTCACCAAGGGCGGGGGGAGATGAGCAGTTCTTC.

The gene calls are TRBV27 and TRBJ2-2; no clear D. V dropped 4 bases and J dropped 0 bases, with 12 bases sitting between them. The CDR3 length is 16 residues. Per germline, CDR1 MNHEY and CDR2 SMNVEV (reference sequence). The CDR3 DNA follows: TGTGCCAGCAGTTCCCGATCAGCCGCGAACACCGGGGAGCTGTTTTTT. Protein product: CASSSRSAANTGELFF.

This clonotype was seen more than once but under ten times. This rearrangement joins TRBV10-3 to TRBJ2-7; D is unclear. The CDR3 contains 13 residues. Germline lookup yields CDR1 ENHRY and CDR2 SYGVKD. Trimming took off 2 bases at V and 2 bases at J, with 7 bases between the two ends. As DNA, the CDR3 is TGTGCCATCAGTGAGCCCAACACCTACGAGCAGTACTTC. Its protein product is CAISEPNTYEQYF.

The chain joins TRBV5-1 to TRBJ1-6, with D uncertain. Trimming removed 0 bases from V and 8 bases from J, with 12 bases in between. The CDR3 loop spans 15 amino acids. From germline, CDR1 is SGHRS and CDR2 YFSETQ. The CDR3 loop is CASSLAYPADSPLHF. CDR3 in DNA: TGCGCCAGCAGCTTGGCTTATCCCGCCGATTCACCCCTCCACTTT.

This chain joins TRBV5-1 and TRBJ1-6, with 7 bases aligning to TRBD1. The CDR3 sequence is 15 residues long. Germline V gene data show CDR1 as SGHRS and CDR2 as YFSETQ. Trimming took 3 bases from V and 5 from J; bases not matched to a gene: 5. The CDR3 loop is CASSYGTDHNSPLHF. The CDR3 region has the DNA TGCGCCAGCAGCTACGGGACAGACCATAATTCACCCCTCCACTTT. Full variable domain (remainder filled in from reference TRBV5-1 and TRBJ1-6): KAGVTQTPRYLIKTRGQQVTLSCSPISGHRSVSWYQQTPGQGLQFLFEYFSETQRNKGNFPGRFSGRQFSNSRSEMNVSTLELGDSALYLCASSYGTDHNSPLHFGNGTRLTVT.

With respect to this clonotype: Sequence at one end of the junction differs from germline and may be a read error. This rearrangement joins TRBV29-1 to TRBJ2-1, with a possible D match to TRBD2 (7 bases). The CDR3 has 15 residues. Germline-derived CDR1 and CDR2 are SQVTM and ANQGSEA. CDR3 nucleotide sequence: TGCGGCGTTGTCCCCGCGGGGGCGATATACAATGAGCAGTTCTTC. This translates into CGVVPAGAIYNEQFF.

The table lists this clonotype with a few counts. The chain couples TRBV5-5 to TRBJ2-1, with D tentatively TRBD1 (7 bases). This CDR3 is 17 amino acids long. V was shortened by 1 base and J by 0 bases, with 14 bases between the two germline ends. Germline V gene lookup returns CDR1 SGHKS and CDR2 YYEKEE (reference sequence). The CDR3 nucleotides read TGTGCCAGCAGCTTGCACCCGGGGGACAGCTCCTACAATGAGCAGTTCTTC. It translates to CASSLHPGDSSYNEQFF.

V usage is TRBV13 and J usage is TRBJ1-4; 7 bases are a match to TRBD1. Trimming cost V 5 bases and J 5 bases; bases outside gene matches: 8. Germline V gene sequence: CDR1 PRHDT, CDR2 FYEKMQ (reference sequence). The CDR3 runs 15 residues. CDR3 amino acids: CASSHRGGGNEKLFF. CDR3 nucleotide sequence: TGTGCCAGCAGCCATAGAGGGGGCGGGAATGAAAAACTGTTTTTT.

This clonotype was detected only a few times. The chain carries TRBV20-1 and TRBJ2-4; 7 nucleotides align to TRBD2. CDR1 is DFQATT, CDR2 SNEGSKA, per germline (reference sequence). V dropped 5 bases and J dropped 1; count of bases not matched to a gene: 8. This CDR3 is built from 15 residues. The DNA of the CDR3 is TGCAGTGCTGGGAGGGACGACGGGGCCAAAAACATTCAGTACTTC. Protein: CSAGRDDGAKNIQYF.

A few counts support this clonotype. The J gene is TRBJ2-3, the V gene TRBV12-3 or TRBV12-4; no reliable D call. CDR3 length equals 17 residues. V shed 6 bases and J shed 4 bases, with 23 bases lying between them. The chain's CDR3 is CASRINACGVRPDTQYF. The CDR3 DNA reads TGTGCCAGCAGAATTAACGCCTGTGGGGTTAGACCAGATACGCAGTATTTT.